This is a list of T cell receptor beta chains from one sample in a study of blood T cell repertoires in COVID-19. Some clones are missing from TCRdb's copy, which holds only in-frame ones; the method was immunoSEQ multiplex PCR. The sample shows about 140,000 clones, more than 80% of them seen only once. Specimen: peripheral blood. These receptors originate from an elderly woman with acute or convalescent COVID-19. Each CDR3 is given with its conserved first and last residue. The order of the fields is V gene, D gene, J gene, CDR3 protein, CDR3 DNA. D genes are given only for firm matches.

V gene: TRBV5-1
D gene: TRBD1
J gene: TRBJ2-5
CDR3 protein: CASSPGTGQETQYF
CDR3 DNA: TGCGCCAGCAGCCCCGGGACAGGCCAAGAGACCCAGTACTTC

V gene: TRBV4-1
D gene: NA
J gene: TRBJ1-6
CDR3 protein: CASSQDGDIYSPLHF
CDR3 DNA: TGCGCCAGCAGCCAAGATGGGGACATTTATTCACCCCTCCACTTT

V gene: TRBV10-3
D gene: NA
J gene: TRBJ2-3
CDR3 protein: CAISNLGPTDTQYF
CDR3 DNA: TGTGCCATCAGTAATTTGGGGCCCACAGATACGCAGTATTTT

V gene: TRBV30
D gene: NA
J gene: TRBJ1-1
CDR3 protein: CAWSVRGNTEAFF
CDR3 DNA: TGTGCCTGGAGTGTACGGGGGAACACTGAAGCTTTCTTT

V gene: TRBV27
D gene: TRBD1
J gene: TRBJ1-2
CDR3 protein: CASSSPGQLPYGYTF
CDR3 DNA: TGTGCCAGCAGTTCCCCGGGACAGCTACCCTATGGCTACACCTTC

V gene: TRBV10-3
D gene: NA
J gene: TRBJ1-1
CDR3 protein: CAIMEQSNTEAFF
CDR3 DNA: TGTGCCATCATGGAACAGTCAAACACTGAAGCTTTCTTT

V gene: TRBV10-3
D gene: TRBD2
J gene: TRBJ2-5
CDR3 protein: CAIRNGLAGGAREETQYF
CDR3 DNA: TGTGCCATCAGGAACGGACTAGCGGGGGGTGCGAGGGAAGAGACCCAGTACTTC

V gene: TRBV7-9
D gene: TRBD1
J gene: TRBJ1-6
CDR3 protein: CASSRDRGFGNSPLHF
CDR3 DNA: TGTGCCAGCAGTCGGGACAGGGGCTTTGGGAATTCACCCCTCCACTTT

V gene: TRBV5-1
D gene: TRBD1
J gene: TRBJ1-2
CDR3 protein: CASSLGTGGFYGYTF
CDR3 DNA: TGCGCCAGCAGCTTGGGGACAGGGGGCTTCTATGGCTACACCTTC

V gene: TRBV19
D gene: NA
J gene: TRBJ2-1
CDR3 protein: CASSIMVSTTHNEQFF
CDR3 DNA: TGTGCCAGTAGTATTATGGTGTCCACAACCCACAATGAGCAGTTCTTC

V gene: TRBV24-1
D gene: NA
J gene: TRBJ2-2
CDR3 protein: CATQSNRPGTGELFF
CDR3 DNA: TGTGCCACCCAGTCCAACAGGCCGGGCACCGGGGAGCTGTTTTTT

V gene: TRBV24-1
D gene: NA
J gene: TRBJ2-3
CDR3 protein: CATSSGGTDTQYF
CDR3 DNA: TGTGCCACCAGTTCTGGAGGGACAGATACGCAGTATTTT

V gene: TRBV6-4
D gene: NA
J gene: TRBJ1-2
CDR3 protein: CASSPDRDNYGYTF
CDR3 DNA: TGTGCCAGCAGCCCCGACAGAGACAACTATGGCTACACCTTC

V gene: TRBV5-1
D gene: NA
J gene: TRBJ1-4
CDR3 protein: CASSLGIIRSNEKLFF
CDR3 DNA: TGCGCCAGCAGCTTGGGGATAATCAGGTCTAATGAAAAACTGTTTTTT

V gene: TRBV6-2/TRBV6-3
D gene: NA
J gene: TRBJ2-3
CDR3 protein: CASSYGRDTQYF
CDR3 DNA: TGTGCCAGCAGTTATGGCCGAGATACGCAGTATTTT

V gene: TRBV5-1
D gene: NA
J gene: TRBJ1-5
CDR3 protein: CASSLAAGDQPQHF
CDR3 DNA: TGCGCCAGCAGCTTGGCGGCAGGGGATCAGCCCCAGCATTTT